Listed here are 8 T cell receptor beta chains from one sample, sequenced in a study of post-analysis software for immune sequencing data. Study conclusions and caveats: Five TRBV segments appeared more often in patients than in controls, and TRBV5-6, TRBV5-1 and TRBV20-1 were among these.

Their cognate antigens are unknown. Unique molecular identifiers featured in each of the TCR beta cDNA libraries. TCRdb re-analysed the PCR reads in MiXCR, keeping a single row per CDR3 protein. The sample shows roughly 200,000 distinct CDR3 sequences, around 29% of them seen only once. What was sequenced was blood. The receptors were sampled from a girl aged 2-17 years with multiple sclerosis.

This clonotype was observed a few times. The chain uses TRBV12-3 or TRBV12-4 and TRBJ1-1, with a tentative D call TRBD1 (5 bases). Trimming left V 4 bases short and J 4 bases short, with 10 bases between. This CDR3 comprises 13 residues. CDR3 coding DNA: TGTGCCAGCAGTTCTCGGGGGAGCACTGAAGCTTTCTTT. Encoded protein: CASSSRGSTEAFF.

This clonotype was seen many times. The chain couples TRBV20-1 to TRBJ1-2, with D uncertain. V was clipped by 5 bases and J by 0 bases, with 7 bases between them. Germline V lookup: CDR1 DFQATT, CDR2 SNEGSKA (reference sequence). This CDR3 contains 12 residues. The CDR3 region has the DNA TGCAGTGCTGGGAGAGCTAACTATGGCTACACCTTC. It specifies CSAGRANYGYTF.

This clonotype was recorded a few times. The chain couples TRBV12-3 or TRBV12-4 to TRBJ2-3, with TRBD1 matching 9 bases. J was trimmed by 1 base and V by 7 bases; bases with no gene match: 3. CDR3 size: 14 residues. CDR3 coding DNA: TGTGCCAGCACCCGACAGGGGGGCACAGATACGCAGTATTTT. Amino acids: CASTRQGGTDTQYF.

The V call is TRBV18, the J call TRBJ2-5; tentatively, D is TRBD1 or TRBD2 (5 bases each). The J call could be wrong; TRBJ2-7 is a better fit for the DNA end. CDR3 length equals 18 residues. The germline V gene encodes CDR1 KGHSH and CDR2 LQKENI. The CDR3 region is CASSPISIQSLGRNEQYF. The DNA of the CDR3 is TGTGCCAGCTCACCAATTTCGATTCAGAGTCTGGGACGCAACGAGCAGTACTTC.

CDR3 nucleotide sequence: TGTGCCAGCAGCCAGGGACAGAGCCTCTCCTACGAGCAGTACTTC. Residues: CASSQGQSLSYEQYF. The chain carries TRBV11-2 and TRBJ2-7, with 7 bases that match TRBD1. Germline V gene data show CDR1 as SGHAT and CDR2 as FQNNGV. V lost 5 bases to trimming and J lost 0 bases; unmatched junction nucleotides: 7. This CDR3 spans 15 amino acids.

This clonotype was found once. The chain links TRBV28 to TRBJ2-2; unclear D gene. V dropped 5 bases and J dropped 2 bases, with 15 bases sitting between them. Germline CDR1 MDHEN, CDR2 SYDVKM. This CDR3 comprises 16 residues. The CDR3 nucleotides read TGTGCCAGCAGTATCTACAGCTTGGGCAACACCGGGGAGCTGTTTTTT. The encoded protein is CASSIYSLGNTGELFF.

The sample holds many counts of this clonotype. The CDR3 region has the DNA TGCAGTGCTAACGACAGGGGCGACGAGCAGTACTTC. This translates into CSANDRGDEQYF. V usage is TRBV20-1 and J usage is TRBJ2-7; 8 bases match TRBD1. V was clipped by 4 bases and J by 5 bases; unmatched bases: 4. The CDR3 covers 12 residues. Germline CDR1 and CDR2: DFQATT and SNEGSKA (reference sequence).

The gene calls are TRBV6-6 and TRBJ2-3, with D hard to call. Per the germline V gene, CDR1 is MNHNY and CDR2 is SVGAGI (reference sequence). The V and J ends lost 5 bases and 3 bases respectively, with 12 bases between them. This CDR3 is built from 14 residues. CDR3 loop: CASSDRAWTDTQYF. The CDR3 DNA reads TGTGCCAGCAGTGATCGAGCCTGGACAGATACGCAGTATTTT.